The 23 T cell receptor beta chains in this list originate from one sample, sequenced in a study of blood T cell repertoires in COVID-19. Clones were read by immunoSEQ multiplex PCR, and TCRdb kept only the in-frame ones, dropping some. The sample lists 200,000 to 250,000 clones; about 90% were seen once. Sequenced input: peripheral blood. The receptor source for this set is a woman aged 25 to 39 who had recovered from COVID-19.

V gene TRBV4-1 combines with J gene TRBJ1-2; 9 bases are a match to TRBD1. Looked up from germline, CDR1 is MGHRA and CDR2 is YSYEKL. The trim removed 4 bases at V and 8 bases at J, leaving 8 bases unmatched. CDR3 length: 14 residues. The DNA of the CDR3 is TGCGCCAGCAGCCCTCGACAGGGGGTCGAGGGCTACACCTTC. Its protein product is CASSPRQGVEGYTF.

The rearrangement links TRBV5-4 to TRBJ2-3; D unresolved. The CDR3 spans 15 residues. V was shortened by 0 bases and J by 0 bases, with 8 bases between the two germline ends. CDR1 is SGHNT and CDR2 is YYREEE in the germline V gene (reference sequence). The CDR3 loop reads CASSLERQSTDTQYF. The CDR3 DNA sequence: TGTGCCAGCAGCTTGGAAAGACAAAGCACAGATACGCAGTATTTT.

V usage is TRBV11-3 and J usage is TRBJ2-1; the match to TRBD2 covers 8 bases. The CDR3 runs to 13 residues. Germline V gene sequence: CDR1 SGHNT, CDR2 YENEEA. The V gene end was trimmed by 6 bases and the J gene end by 8 bases; junction bases not matched to a gene: 6. The CDR3 sequence is CASSAGGAYEQFF. The CDR3 DNA sequence: TGTGCCAGCAGTGCCGGGGGGGCCTATGAGCAGTTCTTC.

The rearrangement links TRBV11-2 to TRBJ1-5; D gene unclear. The CDR3 spans 15 residues. V was cut by 4 bases and J by 6 bases, with 16 bases left in between. The germline gives CDR1 SGHAT, CDR2 FQNNGV. The CDR3 here is CASSSWKERGQPQHF. CDR3 coding DNA: TGTGCCAGCAGCTCCTGGAAGGAGAGAGGTCAGCCCCAGCATTTT.

The gene calls are TRBV18 and TRBJ2-7; D call uncertain. CDR1 KGHSH and CDR2 LQKENI come from the germline V gene. The CDR3 is made up of 13 amino acids. V lost 2 bases, J lost 7 bases, and 12 bases lay in between. CDR3: CASSPNEASEQYF. The CDR3 DNA reads TGTGCCAGCTCACCAAATGAGGCCTCGGAGCAGTACTTC.

This chain joins TRBV10-2 and TRBJ1-2, with 9 bases lining up with TRBD1. This CDR3 contains 17 residues. The germline V gene has CDR1 WSHSY and CDR2 SAAADI. V lost 0 bases, J lost 7 bases, and 12 bases stayed unmatched. The CDR3 DNA sequence: TGCGCCAGCAGTGAGTCTTGGGACAGGGTGGCTCCCGGTGGCTACACCTTC. Its translation is CASSESWDRVAPGGYTF.

The rearrangement joins TRBV9 to TRBJ2-3, with 8 bases lining up with TRBD2. The CDR3 extends over 18 amino acids. CDR1 and CDR2 (germline): SGDLS, YYNGEE. V gave up 2 bases and J gave up 5 bases; unmatched junction bases: 16. CDR3 in amino acids: CASSVLGGGPSHVDTQYF. The CDR3 DNA reads TGTGCCAGCAGCGTCCTTGGCGGGGGGCCATCACATGTAGATACGCAGTATTTT. The whole variable domain, remainder taken from reference TRBV9 and TRBJ2-3, is DSGVTQTPKHLITATGQRVTLRCSPRSGDLSVYWYQQSLDQGLQFLIQYYNGEERAKGNILERFSAQQFPDLHSELNLSSLELGDSALYFCASSVLGGGPSHVDTQYFGPGTRLTVL.

The chain couples TRBV10-3 to TRBJ2-7, with D possibly being TRBD2 (5 bases). In germline, CDR1 is ENHRY, CDR2 SYGVKD. The CDR3 extends over 15 amino acids. The germline V and J ends were trimmed by 4 bases and 0 bases, with 13 bases remaining between them. CDR3 nucleotide sequence: TGTGCCATCAGTGGAGGATCGGGGAACTCCTACGAGCAGTACTTC. Translation gives CAISGGSGNSYEQYF.

The V call is TRBV7-6, the J call TRBJ1-1, with D tentatively TRBD1 (5 bases). V was cut by 5 bases and J by 1 base, with 11 bases left in between. Germline CDR1 and CDR2: SGHVS and FNYEAQ. CDR3 length equals 14 residues. The CDR3 DNA reads as TGTGCCAGCAGCCCTCTGACAGCGAACACTGAAGCTTTCTTT. Translating gives CASSPLTANTEAFF.

This clone was counted once. This rearrangement joins TRBV2 to TRBJ2-1; 14 positions match TRBD2. The length of the CDR3 is 15 residues. Losses at the gene ends were 7 bases for V and 9 bases for J; bases not matched to a gene: 8. Germline values: CDR1 SNHLY, CDR2 FYNNEI. The CDR3 spells CASIPTSGGAIEQFF. CDR3 nucleotide sequence: TGTGCCAGCATTCCGACTAGCGGGGGGGCCATTGAGCAGTTCTTC.

V is TRBV6-1 and J is TRBJ2-7; TRBD2 might be the D (6 bases). Germline CDR1 is MNHNS and CDR2 is SASEGT. CDR3 length: 12 amino acids. V lost 2 bases and J 7 bases, leaving 9 bases between the germline ends. The CDR3 sequence: CASSELATEQYF. CDR3 nucleotide sequence: TGTGCCAGCAGTGAACTAGCGACGGAGCAGTACTTC.

This clone appeared a single time. The chain has TRBV5-1 and TRBJ2-7; the match to TRBD1 covers 7 bases. In germline, CDR1 is SGHRS, CDR2 YFSETQ. V lost 2 bases, J lost 6 bases, and 11 bases stayed unmatched. The CDR3 is made up of 15 amino acids. The CDR3 loop is CASSFEAASGGEQYF. CDR3 coding DNA: TGCGCCAGCAGCTTCGAGGCCGCTTCAGGGGGCGAGCAGTACTTC.

V usage is TRBV7-2 and J usage is TRBJ2-7; 11 bases match TRBD2. There are 18 residues in the CDR3. Germline trimming cut 2 bases from V and 0 bases from J; bases unmatched to any gene: 9. CDR1 is SGHTA and CDR2 is FQGNSA in the germline V gene. DNA for the CDR3: TGTGCCAGCAGCTTAAGAGGAGGACTAGCGGGTAGCTCCTACGAGCAGTACTTC. Translating it yields CASSLRGGLAGSSYEQYF.

This chain uses TRBV27 with TRBJ1-2; tentatively, D is TRBD1 (6 bases). V lost 3 bases and J lost 2, with 7 bases in between. Germline V gives CDR1 MNHEY, CDR2 SMNVEV (reference sequence). This CDR3 is built from 13 residues. The CDR3 is CASSFQGNYGYTF. Written as DNA, the CDR3 is TGTGCCAGCAGTTTTCAGGGGAACTATGGCTACACCTTC.

The J gene is TRBJ2-1, the V gene TRBV9, with D possibly being TRBD1 (5 bases). Germline CDR1 is SGDLS and CDR2 is YYNGEE. V gave up 10 bases and J gave up 5 bases, with 13 bases separating them. CDR3 length equals 12 residues. The CDR3 DNA reads TGTGCCGCCGGGCGGACAAACAATGAGCAGTTCTTC. This translates into CAAGRTNNEQFF.

The gene calls are TRBV25-1 and TRBJ1-1, with a possible D match to TRBD1 (6 bases). V was shortened by 4 bases and J by 0 bases, with 12 bases between the two germline ends. Germline values: CDR1 MGHDK, CDR2 SYGVNS. The CDR3 consists of 15 residues. The DNA of the CDR3 is TGTGCCAGCAGTGGAATGGCAGGGGTGAACACTGAAGCTTTCTTT. Residues: CASSGMAGVNTEAFF.

The V call is TRBV7-2, the J call TRBJ2-1; 11 positions agree with TRBD2. Trimming cost V 5 bases and J 5 bases; bases outside gene matches: 8. CDR3 size: 16 residues. Per germline, CDR1 SGHTA and CDR2 FQGNSA. The DNA of the CDR3 is TGTGCCAGCAGCGTAACCGGGACTAGCGGACACAATGAGCAGTTCTTC. It yields the protein CASSVTGTSGHNEQFF.

The chain has TRBV4-1 and TRBJ2-7, with D maybe TRBD1 (6 bases). Germline V gene data show CDR1 as MGHRA and CDR2 as YSYEKL. The V end was cut by 2 bases, the J end by 0 bases, with 11 bases between. The CDR3 is 15 amino acids. CDR3 in amino acids: CASSQNRDTSYEQYF. The CDR3 nucleotides are TGCGCCAGCAGCCAAAACCGGGACACCTCCTACGAGCAGTACTTC.

The chain is built from TRBV10-1 and TRBJ2-7, with 7 nucleotides matching TRBD1. This CDR3 spans 12 amino acids. Germline CDR1 and CDR2: WNHNN and SYGVQD (reference sequence). Losses at the gene ends were 6 bases for V and 6 bases for J; bases not matched to a gene: 5. Written as DNA, the CDR3 is TGCGCCAGCAGCCTCAGACAGGGCGAGCAGTACTTC. It encodes CASSLRQGEQYF.

V and J are TRBV9 and TRBJ2-2, with 9 positions matching TRBD2. The CDR3 is made up of 18 amino acids. The germline V gene encodes CDR1 SGDLS and CDR2 YYNGEE. V lost 3 bases to trimming and J lost 3 bases; unmatched junction nucleotides: 12. The CDR3: CASSEIPSSGGYTGELFF. For the CDR3, the DNA is TGTGCCAGCAGCGAGATCCCTAGTAGCGGGGGATACACCGGGGAGCTGTTTTTT.

The chain has TRBV6-5 and TRBJ1-2, with 8 bases aligning to TRBD1. The CDR3 has 13 residues. V gave up 6 bases and J gave up 8 bases; unmatched junction bases: 8. CDR1 is MNHEY, CDR2 SVGAGI, per germline. For the CDR3, the DNA is TGTGCCAGCAGGGAGACAGGGGTAGGAGGCTACACCTTC. This translates into CASRETGVGGYTF.

V gene TRBV7-3 combines with J gene TRBJ2-7, with 7 positions matching TRBD1. Germline V CDR1 and CDR2: SGHTA, FQGTGA. The CDR3 length is 14 residues. V shed 4 bases, J shed 5 bases, and the junction held 8 bases outside the gene matches. The CDR3 reads CASSSDRHSHEQYF. The CDR3 DNA reads TGTGCCAGCAGCTCGGACAGGCATTCCCACGAGCAGTACTTC.

V is TRBV27 and J is TRBJ2-5; no clear D gene. The CDR3 length is 15 residues. CDR1 is MNHEY, CDR2 SMNVEV, per germline (reference sequence). The germline V and J ends were trimmed by 7 bases and 2 bases, with 17 bases remaining between them. This CDR3 is CASKRETAIQETQYF. The CDR3 DNA reads TGTGCCAGCAAGAGAGAGACTGCAATACAAGAGACCCAGTACTTC.